This passage covers 4 T cell receptor beta chains from one sample sequenced in a study of monozygotic twins with inflammatory bowel disease. TCRdb re-called the 5' RACE reads; every CDR3 protein appears as one record, without DNA. The listing records about 300,000 distinct CDR3 sequences. The sample consisted of blood. The receptors come from a human donor with ulcerative colitis or Crohn's disease, or a healthy co-twin of an affected twin (not recorded which).

The J gene is TRBJ2-1, the V gene TRBV4-1. The CDR3 has 13 amino acids. The germline V gene encodes CDR1 MGHRA and CDR2 YSYEKL. The CDR3 protein is CASSQDGYGEQFF.

The chain combines TRBV5-1 with TRBJ2-2; TCRdb proposes TRBD2, but this gene call is untestable without DNA. The CDR3 runs 15 residues. CDR1 and CDR2 (germline): SGHRS, YFSETQ. The CDR3 here is CASSLLAGKTGELFF.

V is TRBV5-5 and J is TRBJ1-5; the D gene TCRdb calls, TRBD1, cannot be checked with no DNA. The CDR3 has 14 residues. Germline CDR1 and CDR2: SGHKS and YYEKEE (reference sequence). The CDR3 loop reads CASSSTGFNQPQHF.

The chain recombines TRBV7-6 with TRBJ1-6. Germline V gene sequence: CDR1 SGHVS, CDR2 FNYEAQ. The CDR3 sequence is 14 residues long. The CDR3 loop reads CASSLGTPSSPLHF.